These 26 T cell receptor beta chains share one sample of origin, sequenced in a study of shared clonotypes between healthy human individuals. Repertoires were generated with immunoSEQ multiplex PCR, while TCRdb's copy carries only in-frame clones and drops some. The repertoire has about 2.2 million clones, approximately 92% of them found once; the top ten carry about 1.7%. Naive CD8 cells lacked CD45RO and underwent positive selection for CCR7, leaving out terminally differentiated effector memory CD45RA+ cells. Sequencing was performed on naive CD8+ T cells from PBMCs. These receptors were taken from a man between 18 and 29 years old in good health. Some clones in this sample may be carry-over from other donors' samples.

J is TRBJ2-5 and V is TRBV4-3; 7 bases line up with TRBD2. The J call is doubtful: the DNA matches TRBJ2-7 better. This CDR3 has 14 amino acids. Germline assignment: CDR1 LGHNA and CDR2 YSLEER. The CDR3 spells CASSLSGGSYEQYF. The CDR3 DNA follows: TGCGCCAGCAGCCTATCGGGGGGTTCCTACGAGCAGTACTTC.

The chain recombines TRBV30 with TRBJ2-7; D gene unclear. The CDR3 extends over 13 amino acids. With 2 bases removed from V and 2 bases from J, the gap between germline ends came to 10 bases. The germline V gene encodes CDR1 GTSNPN and CDR2 SVGIG (reference sequence). Here the CDR3 DNA reads TGTGCCTGGAGTTGGCAGGATACCTACGAGCAGTACTTC. Protein product: CAWSWQDTYEQYF.

The chain combines TRBV9 with TRBJ2-6, with 7 bases aligning to TRBD2. Germline CDR1 and CDR2: SGDLS and YYNGEE. The CDR3 spans 18 residues. With V trimmed by 1 base and J by 0 bases, 7 bases remained unmatched. The CDR3 here is CASSVFGGGSSGANVLTF. In DNA form, the CDR3 reads TGTGCCAGCAGCGTATTTGGGGGAGGGAGCTCTGGGGCCAACGTCCTGACTTTC.

This chain connects TRBV15 to TRBJ2-1; perhaps TRBD1 as D (5 bases). The V end was cut by 4 bases, the J end by 7 bases, with 20 bases between. The CDR3 has 16 residues. In germline, CDR1 is LNHNV, CDR2 YYDKDF (reference sequence). The CDR3 nucleotides are TGTGCCACCAGCATTATATACGGGTATAAGGGGAATGAGCAGTTCTTC. It specifies CATSIIYGYKGNEQFF. Together with reference TRBV15 and TRBJ2-1, the CDR3 gives the full variable domain: DAMVIQNPRYQVTQFGKPVTLSCSQTLNHNVMYWYQQKSSQAPKLLFHYYDKDFNNEADTPDNFQSRRPNTSFCFLDIRSPGLGDTAMYLCATSIIYGYKGNEQFFGPGTRLTVL.

The genes are TRBV27 and TRBJ2-1, with D tentatively TRBD1 or TRBD2 (5 bases each). CDR3 size: 13 residues. V lost 5 bases to trimming and J lost 9 bases, with 14 bases between them. In germline, CDR1 is MNHEY, CDR2 SMNVEV (reference sequence). The CDR3 reads CASSPRGAGEQFF. The CDR3 nucleotides are TGTGCCAGCAGTCCTCGGGGCGCGGGTGAGCAGTTCTTC.

This clone was counted a single time. The V call is TRBV7-9, the J call TRBJ2-7; 9 bases match TRBD2. This CDR3 spans 17 amino acids. Germline CDR1 is SEHNR and CDR2 is FQNEAQ (reference sequence). Trimming at V came to 5 bases and at J to 5 bases, leaving 16 bases not matched to a gene. CDR3 nucleotides: TGTGCCAGCAGCCCCCCCCCGGCTAGCGGGAAAAGTAACGAGCAGTACTTC. Residues: CASSPPPASGKSNEQYF.

The genes are TRBV27 and TRBJ2-1; 16 bases are shared with TRBD2. Germline V gene lookup returns CDR1 MNHEY and CDR2 SMNVEV (reference sequence). V trimming: 5 bases; J trimming: 14 bases; junction bases outside the gene matches: 9. The CDR3 has 15 amino acids. The CDR3 region is CASSPGTSGRAGEFF. CDR3 in DNA: TGTGCCAGCAGTCCGGGGACTAGCGGGAGGGCCGGGGAGTTCTTC.

The V call is TRBV11-2, the J call TRBJ2-5; the D gene is possibly TRBD1 (6 bases). The DNA end lines up better with TRBJ2-7; the J call may be wrong. There are 14 residues in the CDR3. Per germline, CDR1 SGHAT and CDR2 FQNNGV. CDR3 DNA sequence: TGTGCCAGCAGCCCCAGGACAGTTGCCTACGAGCAGTACTTC. This translates into CASSPRTVAYEQYF.

CDR3 sequence (DNA): TGTGCCAGCAGTCACTCCGTGGGCGGCTACACCTTC. Its translation: CASSHSVGGYTF. V and J are TRBV27 and TRBJ1-2; D unclear. This CDR3 comprises 12 residues. The germline gives CDR1 MNHEY, CDR2 SMNVEV (reference sequence). With 5 bases removed from V and 8 bases from J, the gap between germline ends came to 12 bases.

The rearrangement uses TRBV7-6 and TRBJ1-1, with a weak D call TRBD1 (5 bases). Looked up from germline, CDR1 is SGHVS and CDR2 is FNYEAQ. Trimming took 5 bases from V and 4 from J, leaving 17 bases between them. The length of the CDR3 is 15 residues. The CDR3 DNA sequence: TGTGCCAGCAGCCCACGGGCGGGAAGGGGCACTGAAGCTTTCTTT. Protein sequence: CASSPRAGRGTEAFF.

This chain joins TRBV7-9 and TRBJ2-7, with D uncertain. The CDR3 totals 12 residues. Germline assignment: CDR1 SEHNR and CDR2 FQNEAQ (reference sequence). V was cut by 5 bases and J by 4 bases, with 9 bases left in between. The CDR3 DNA sequence: TGTGCCAGCAGCACCGAAGGATACGAGCAGTACTTC. Translated, it gives CASSTEGYEQYF. Drawing the rest from reference TRBV7-9 and TRBJ2-7, the complete variable domain is DTGVSQNPRHKITKRGQNVTFRCDPISEHNRLYWYRQTLGQGPEFLTYFQNEAQLEKSRLLSDRFSAERPKGSFSTLEIQRTEQGDSAMYLCASSTEGYEQYFGPGTRLTVT.

The chain couples TRBV4-3 to TRBJ1-1; D is unclear. The CDR3 runs 15 residues. Germline V lookup: CDR1 LGHNA, CDR2 YSLEER. V was shortened by 4 bases and J by 1 base, with 13 bases between the two germline ends. This CDR3 is CASSLVEGANTEAFF. DNA for the CDR3: TGCGCCAGCAGCCTCGTCGAGGGCGCGAACACTGAAGCTTTCTTT.

In its sample, this clone was seen a few times. Distinct nucleotide sequences in the sample also encode this CDR3. The V and J genes are TRBV19 and TRBJ1-1; no reliable D call. The CDR3 consists of 13 residues. Trimming stripped 2 bases from V and 1 base from J, with 5 bases between. In germline, CDR1 is LNHDA, CDR2 SQIVND (reference sequence). For the CDR3, the DNA is TGTGCCAGTAGTATATCCGGGAACACTGAAGCTTTCTTT. It encodes CASSISGNTEAFF.

This chain uses TRBV27 with TRBJ2-7; 10 nucleotides agree with TRBD1. Germline V gene lookup returns CDR1 MNHEY and CDR2 SMNVEV (reference sequence). The CDR3 totals 16 residues. Trimming cost V 3 bases and J 4 bases; bases outside gene matches: 9. The CDR3 sequence is CASSFVGGTGVYEQYF. CDR3 in DNA: TGTGCCAGCAGTTTTGTTGGGGGGACAGGGGTGTACGAGCAGTACTTC.

This clone was detected only once. The chain carries TRBV27 and TRBJ2-7, with D tentatively TRBD1 (6 bases). V dropped 4 bases and J dropped 4 bases, with 14 bases sitting between them. The CDR3 totals 14 residues. The germline gives CDR1 MNHEY, CDR2 SMNVEV (reference sequence). The CDR3 region has the DNA TGTGCCAGCAGTTCGAGACAGGAGCTGTACGAGCAGTACTTC. Its translation is CASSSRQELYEQYF.

This rearrangement joins TRBV19 to TRBJ1-2; D unresolved. CDR1 is LNHDA, CDR2 SQIVND, per germline (reference sequence). V lost 10 bases to trimming and J lost 6 bases, with 21 bases between them. This CDR3 is 14 amino acids long. CDR3 residues: CATRYVRVRDGYTF. For the CDR3, the DNA is TGTGCCACCCGATACGTGAGGGTTCGCGATGGCTACACCTTC.

Comment on this clone: In the same sample, other DNA sequences code for this CDR3. The V and J genes are TRBV4-1 and TRBJ2-2; TRBD2 agrees at 11 bases. Germline V lookup: CDR1 MGHRA, CDR2 YSYEKL. The V and J ends lost 1 base and 3 bases, in that order; junction bases with no gene match: 1. This CDR3 is built from 16 residues. Written as DNA, the CDR3 is TGCGCCAGCAGCCAAGGGACTAGCGGGTACACCGGGGAGCTGTTTTTT. Translation gives CASSQGTSGYTGELFF.

The V gene is TRBV27, the J gene TRBJ2-1, with 11 positions matching TRBD2. With 4 bases clipped from V and 2 bases from J, the junction kept 4 bases outside the gene matches. CDR1 MNHEY and CDR2 SMNVEV come from the germline V gene (reference sequence). The CDR3 spans 16 residues. The CDR3 DNA follows: TGTGCCAGCAGTTCCCTAGCGGGAGGACCCTACAATGAGCAGTTCTTC. It translates to CASSSLAGGPYNEQFF.

V and J are TRBV9 and TRBJ2-7; TRBD2 matches at 8 bases. The germline V gene encodes CDR1 SGDLS and CDR2 YYNGEE. Trimming at V came to 2 bases and at J to 0 bases, leaving 4 bases not matched to a gene. The CDR3 spans 15 residues. The CDR3 DNA is TGTGCCAGCAGCGTCCAAGCGGGAGCCTCCTACGAGCAGTACTTC. It yields the protein CASSVQAGASYEQYF. Complete variable domain (other parts from reference TRBV9 and TRBJ2-7): DSGVTQTPKHLITATGQRVTLRCSPRSGDLSVYWYQQSLDQGLQFLIQYYNGEERAKGNILERFSAQQFPDLHSELNLSSLELGDSALYFCASSVQAGASYEQYFGPGTRLTVT.

The chain joins TRBV29-1 to TRBJ2-1; 13 nucleotides agree with TRBD2. Germline loops: CDR1 SQVTM, CDR2 ANQGSEA. The V and J ends lost 5 bases and 0 bases, in that order; junction bases with no gene match: 4. The CDR3 runs to 16 residues. Here the CDR3 reads CSVIGLAGVSYNEQFF. In nucleotides, the CDR3 is TGCAGCGTTATAGGACTAGCGGGAGTCTCCTACAATGAGCAGTTCTTC.

The CDR3 protein is CASSQAAQGGYTF. The CDR3, as DNA: TGCGCCAGCAGCCAGGCCGCCCAAGGGGGCTACACCTTC. J is TRBJ1-2 and V is TRBV4-1, with D unresolved. With 3 bases removed from V and 8 bases from J, the gap between germline ends came to 13 bases. The CDR3 runs to 13 residues. Germline V lookup: CDR1 MGHRA, CDR2 YSYEKL.

The CDR3 bases are TGTGCCAGCAGCTTGAAAGGGGAGGAAGAGACCCAGTACTTC. Translated: CASSLKGEEETQYF. The chain combines TRBV5-4 with TRBJ2-5; D possibly corresponds to TRBD2 (6 bases). This CDR3 region has 14 residues. Germline CDR1 reads SGHNT; CDR2 reads YYREEE (reference sequence). V lost 1 base to trimming and J lost 3 bases, with 10 bases between them.

This clone was picked up a small number of times. The V call is TRBV4-3, the J call TRBJ1-6; D is perhaps TRBD1 (5 bases). From germline, CDR1 is LGHNA and CDR2 YSLEER. V dropped 3 bases and J dropped 0 bases, with 9 bases sitting between them. CDR3 size: 16 residues. The DNA for the CDR3 is TGCGCCAGCAGCCAGGCAGGGAGCTCCTATAATTCACCCCTCCACTTT. Encoded protein: CASSQAGSSYNSPLHF.

The CDR3 region has the DNA TGTGCCAGCAGCTTAGGAGCAGGAAAAAACACTGAAGCTTTCTTT. As protein: CASSLGAGKNTEAFF. The gene calls are TRBV11-2 and TRBJ1-1; D is undetermined. This CDR3 has 15 amino acids. Trimming left V 1 base short and J 2 bases short, with 11 bases between. CDR1 is SGHAT and CDR2 is FQNNGV in the germline V gene.

The chain combines TRBV9 with TRBJ2-5; 9 bases are a match to TRBD2. The CDR3 has 16 amino acids. Germline lookup yields CDR1 SGDLS and CDR2 YYNGEE. The ends lost 6 bases at V and 1 base at J; junction bases unmatched: 10. Written as DNA, the CDR3 is TGTGCCAGCACCCGGGGGCTAGCGGGGCTCCAAGAGACCCAGTACTTC. Its translation: CASTRGLAGLQETQYF.

As to this clone: At the DNA level, this CDR3 is encoded by other sequences in the same sample as well. The rearrangement uses TRBV7-9 and TRBJ2-7, with D unclear. CDR3 length: 12 amino acids. From germline, CDR1 is SEHNR and CDR2 FQNEAQ (reference sequence). Trimming pared 5 bases from V and 3 bases from J, leaving 8 bases between. The CDR3 region has the DNA TGTGCCAGCAGCCCAAGTAACTACGAGCAGTACTTC. Translating it yields CASSPSNYEQYF.